There are many counts of the clone carrying this T cell receptor beta chain. The data were taken from a study of molecular identifiers for immune sequencing clone quantification. V gave up 0 bases and J gave up 11 bases, with 8 bases separating them. CDR1 is MRHNA, CDR2 SNTAGT, per germline. This CDR3 spans 12 amino acids. Previously described methods with listed TCR primers produced the bulk TCR libraries. A single record per CDR3 protein comes from TCRdb applying MiXCR to the PCR reads. The repertoire holds 40,000 to 45,000 distinct CDR3 sequences, over 15% seen once, with 0.9% to 1.2% in the top ten. Sorted cells numbering roughly 19,000 to 1,000,000, with 10%, 30% or 50% RNA, yielded the naive CD8 libraries.

Sequenced material: naive CD8+ T cells from blood, with Jurkat cell RNA spiked in. Subset noted: FACS-sorted CD8+CD4-CCR7+CD45RA+ naive T cells. The sequence derives from a human donor in good health. Some libraries in this study had Jurkat cell RNA spiked in. The chain carries TRBV6-4 and TRBJ2-1; D unclear. CDR3 sequence reads: CASSDSGHKQFF. CDR3 coding DNA: TGTGCCAGCAGTGACTCTGGCCATAAGCAGTTCTTC.